The next 28 T cell receptor beta chains were all read from a single sample in a study of shared clonotypes between healthy human individuals. The method was immunoSEQ multiplex PCR; TCRdb's version includes in-frame clones alone and lacks a portion of them. The top ten hold about 0.34% of the sample, which has 2 million to 3 million clones, roughly 93% seen once. Specimen: naive CD4+ T cells from PBMCs. Described subset: CD45RA+ positively selected. These receptors were collected from a man between 18 and 29 years old in good health. Some clones in this sample may be carry-over from other donors' samples.

The J gene is TRBJ1-1, the V gene TRBV19; tentatively, D is TRBD1 (6 bases). V lost 1 base and J 6 bases, leaving 12 bases between the germline ends. The CDR3 extends over 14 amino acids. Germline CDR1 is LNHDA and CDR2 is SQIVND (reference sequence). The CDR3 spells CASSIVGGRAEAFF. The CDR3 DNA reads as TGTGCCAGTAGTATAGTAGGGGGACGGGCTGAAGCTTTCTTT.

V is TRBV7-9 and J is TRBJ1-1; 7 nucleotides agree with TRBD1. Germline V gene sequence: CDR1 SEHNR, CDR2 FQNEAQ (reference sequence). With 6 bases clipped from V and 5 bases from J, the junction kept 6 bases outside the gene matches. This CDR3 is built from 13 residues. CDR3 residues: CASRLTGETEAFF. CDR3 in DNA: TGTGCCAGCAGACTAACAGGGGAAACTGAAGCTTTCTTT.

The rearrangement uses TRBV6-5 and TRBJ2-5; 8 nucleotides align to TRBD2. Losses at the gene ends were 2 bases for V and 9 bases for J; bases not matched to a gene: 14. Germline V gene lookup returns CDR1 MNHEY and CDR2 SVGAGI. CDR3 length: 16 residues. In nucleotides, the CDR3 is TGTGCCAGCAGTTACCGGGTAGCGGGACTAAGAGTGGCCCAGTACTTC. Its translation: CASSYRVAGLRVAQYF.

The chain has TRBV6-5 and TRBJ2-3; the match to TRBD2 covers 7 bases. Germline V lookup: CDR1 MNHEY, CDR2 SVGAGI. The CDR3 has 16 amino acids. With V trimmed by 0 bases and J by 4 bases, 7 bases remained unmatched. The CDR3 coding sequence is TGTGCCAGCAGTTACTCCACCGGACTAGTGGCAGATACGCAGTATTTT. Translated, it gives CASSYSTGLVADTQYF.

This chain links TRBV7-9 with TRBJ2-1; D is possibly TRBD1 or TRBD2 (6 bases each). CDR1 and CDR2 from the germline V gene are SEHNR and FQNEAQ (reference sequence). The CDR3 length is 16 residues. Trimming shortened V by 5 bases and J by 1 base, and 15 bases separated the two germline ends. The CDR3 DNA follows: TGTGCCAGCAGCACGCCGCAGGGGAGGTCCTACAATGAGCAGTTCTTC. Its translation: CASSTPQGRSYNEQFF.

This CDR3 is CASSVVGRLAHGELFF. The DNA for the CDR3 is TGTGCCAGCAGCGTAGTGGGGCGACTAGCTCACGGGGAGCTGTTTTTT. The chain is built from TRBV9 and TRBJ2-2, with 7 bases lining up with TRBD2. Germline V lookup: CDR1 SGDLS, CDR2 YYNGEE. With V trimmed by 0 bases and J by 7 bases, 9 bases remained unmatched. The CDR3 consists of 16 residues.

In regard to this clone: The sample has other DNA sequences that encode this CDR3 too. V and J are TRBV7-3 and TRBJ2-7; no clear D. The V end lost 2 bases, the J end lost 5 bases, and 10 bases lay between the germline ends. Germline CDR1 is SGHTA and CDR2 is FQGTGA. This CDR3 has 13 amino acids. The DNA of the CDR3 is TGTGCCAGCAGCTTATCGCCTCGAGACGAGCAGTACTTC. Its protein product is CASSLSPRDEQYF.

The rearrangement joins TRBV6-1 to TRBJ1-2; the D is unclear. CDR1 and CDR2 (germline): MNHNS, SASEGT. The V end was cut by 2 bases, the J end by 4 bases, with 17 bases between. The CDR3 is made up of 16 amino acids. CDR3 DNA: TGTGCCAGCAGTGAAATTGGCAGCCTTAGTTCCTATGGCTACACCTTC. This codes for CASSEIGSLSSYGYTF.

The chain is built from TRBV5-1 and TRBJ1-1; D remains ambiguous. Germline-derived CDR1 and CDR2 are SGHRS and YFSETQ. Trimming took off 2 bases at V and 6 bases at J, with 11 bases between the two ends. The CDR3 loop spans 13 amino acids. The DNA for the CDR3 is TGCGCCAGCAGCTTCGGGGTAGTTTCTGAAGCTTTCTTT. This codes for CASSFGVVSEAFF.

V is TRBV18 and J is TRBJ1-5; 7 nucleotides match TRBD1. CDR1 and CDR2 from the germline V gene are KGHSH and LQKENI. Trimming cost V 4 bases and J 9 bases; bases outside gene matches: 12. The CDR3 is made up of 15 amino acids. CDR3 sequence (DNA): TGTGCCAGCTCACAGGAGACAGGGATACAATCGCCCCAGCATTTT. This sequence encodes CASSQETGIQSPQHF.

In nucleotides, the CDR3 is TGTGCCAGCAGCTTAGCGAGTGGCCTTGAAACCTACGAGCAGTACTTC. Translating it yields CASSLASGLETYEQYF. The chain uses TRBV7-9 and TRBJ2-7; no firm D call. Trimming removed 0 bases from V and 2 bases from J, with 14 bases in between. The CDR3 consists of 16 residues. Germline V gene data show CDR1 as SEHNR and CDR2 as FQNEAQ (reference sequence).

This rearrangement joins TRBV15 to TRBJ2-5; unclear D gene. Looked up from germline, CDR1 is LNHNV and CDR2 is YYDKDF (reference sequence). Between the trimmed V and J ends, which lost 5 bases and 5 bases, there was a span of 12 bases. The CDR3 sequence is 13 residues long. CDR3: CATSYWTWETQYF. In DNA form, the CDR3 reads TGTGCCACCAGCTATTGGACCTGGGAGACCCAGTACTTC.

The chain uses TRBV18 and TRBJ2-3, with TRBD1 identical over 9 bases. The V segment lost 0 bases and the J segment 6 bases; nucleotides outside the gene matches: 10. Germline values: CDR1 KGHSH, CDR2 LQKENI. The CDR3 totals 17 residues. CDR3 protein: CASSPPGTGTLGDTQYF. DNA for the CDR3: TGTGCCAGCTCACCACCGGGGACAGGGACATTGGGGGATACGCAGTATTTT.

A single count supports this clone. The chain combines TRBV7-8 with TRBJ1-1, with D possibly being TRBD1 (6 bases). CDR3 length: 16 residues. Germline V gives CDR1 SGHVS, CDR2 FQNEAQ. V gave up 3 bases and J gave up 3 bases, with 17 bases separating them. CDR3 DNA sequence: TGTGCCAGCAGCTTTCTACCCGGGGGGGCGTACACTGAAGCTTTCTTT. Encoded protein: CASSFLPGGAYTEAFF.

The rearrangement links TRBV11-2 to TRBJ2-5, with D perhaps matching TRBD1 (6 bases). The DNA end favors TRBJ2-7, so the J call may be wrong. Looked up from germline, CDR1 is SGHAT and CDR2 is FQNNGV. This CDR3 has 14 amino acids. CDR3 in amino acids: CASRWTASSYEQYF. The CDR3 DNA sequence: TGTGCCAGCAGGTGGACAGCAAGCTCCTACGAGCAGTACTTC.

The chain is built from TRBV7-9 and TRBJ2-5, with a weak D call TRBD2 (6 bases). Per the germline V gene, CDR1 is SEHNR and CDR2 is FQNEAQ (reference sequence). This CDR3 has 15 residues. The germline V and J ends were trimmed by 1 base and 3 bases, with 12 bases remaining between them. The CDR3 nucleotides read TGTGCCAGCAGCTTAGGGCGGGATCTAAAAGAGACCCAGTACTTC. It codes for CASSLGRDLKETQYF.

J is TRBJ1-4 and V is TRBV10-3; D unresolved. The CDR3 sequence is 15 residues long. Trimming stripped 2 bases from V and 0 bases from J, with 7 bases between. Germline V lookup: CDR1 ENHRY, CDR2 SYGVKD. The CDR3 region is CAISEDGATNEKLFF. The CDR3, as DNA: TGTGCCATCAGTGAGGACGGCGCAACTAATGAAAAACTGTTTTTT.

This sequence joins TRBV9 and TRBJ2-1, with 7 bases identical to TRBD2. Germline trimming cut 1 base from V and 4 bases from J; bases unmatched to any gene: 8. CDR1 and CDR2 (germline): SGDLS, YYNGEE. This CDR3 is built from 16 residues. The CDR3 reads CASSVISGKGYNEQFF. CDR3 in DNA: TGTGCCAGCAGCGTAATAAGCGGGAAGGGTTACAATGAGCAGTTCTTC.

This clone turned up a few times. This sample also contains other DNA sequences that code for the same CDR3. V is TRBV5-4 and J is TRBJ2-3; D uncertain. Per germline, CDR1 SGHNT and CDR2 YYREEE (reference sequence). Between the trimmed V and J ends, which lost 0 bases and 0 bases, there was a span of 5 bases. The CDR3 length is 14 residues. CDR3 nucleotides: TGTGCCAGCAGCTTGGGAACTAGCACAGATACGCAGTATTTT. Amino acid sequence: CASSLGTSTDTQYF.

V is TRBV11-3 and J is TRBJ2-7, with D tentatively TRBD2 (6 bases). The CDR3 is 13 residues long. CDR1 SGHNT and CDR2 YENEEA come from the germline V gene. Between the trimmed V and J ends, which lost 5 bases and 7 bases, there was a span of 15 bases. In DNA form, the CDR3 reads TGTGCCAGCAGCCGGATGGGGGGAGGTGAGCAGTACTTC. It codes for CASSRMGGGEQYF.

This clone was recorded only once. V gene TRBV29-1 combines with J gene TRBJ2-3; TRBD1 matches at 11 bases. Germline trimming cut 7 bases from V and 4 bases from J; bases unmatched to any gene: 13. The CDR3 sequence is 16 residues long. Per the germline V gene, CDR1 is SQVTM and CDR2 is ANQGSEA. In nucleotides, the CDR3 is TGCAGCGCGAGGGGACAGGGGGTTTTAGGCGCAGATACGCAGTATTTT. Its translation is CSARGQGVLGADTQYF.

The V and J genes are TRBV7-2 and TRBJ2-7; D gene ambiguous. V shed 0 bases and J shed 6 bases, with 12 bases lying between them. CDR3 length: 14 amino acids. Germline V gene data show CDR1 as SGHTA and CDR2 as FQGNSA. The chain's CDR3 is CASSLANIPGEQYF. As DNA, the CDR3 is TGTGCCAGCAGCTTAGCGAACATCCCCGGCGAGCAGTACTTC.

As regards this clone: Germline and junction disagree at one end, which may indicate a read error. DNA for the CDR3: TGTGCCAGCAGCGCGTGGGGTCAAAAGGTGCTCTTT. Translated: CASSAWGQKVLF. The rearrangement uses TRBV6-1 and TRBJ1-1; D unresolved. The CDR3 covers 12 residues. The germline V gene encodes CDR1 MNHNS and CDR2 SASEGT.

The chain combines TRBV5-1 with TRBJ2-5; 8 nucleotides line up with TRBD2. This CDR3 contains 17 residues. The V gene end was trimmed by 0 bases and the J gene end by 2 bases; junction bases not matched to a gene: 9. Germline assignment: CDR1 SGHRS and CDR2 YFSETQ. The CDR3 nucleotides read TGCGCCAGCAGCTTGGTGCGGGAGGCGACGACTCAAGAGACCCAGTACTTC. Translating gives CASSLVREATTQETQYF.

This clone has a single count. The chain carries TRBV7-2 and TRBJ1-1; no definite D call. The ends were cut back, 2 bases at V and 0 bases at J, with 13 bases in the middle. The V gene's germline CDR1 is SGHTA and CDR2 FQGNSA. The CDR3 is made up of 16 amino acids. The CDR3 spells CASSLIFADLNTEAFF. CDR3 DNA: TGTGCCAGCAGCTTAATATTCGCAGATTTGAACACTGAAGCTTTCTTT.

The chain has TRBV10-3 and TRBJ2-1, with TRBD1 matching 10 bases. The CDR3 loop spans 15 amino acids. Germline V lookup: CDR1 ENHRY, CDR2 SYGVKD. Losses at the gene ends were 6 bases for V and 6 bases for J; bases not matched to a gene: 8. The CDR3 DNA reads as TGTGCCATCAGGGACGGGACAGGGGCTACCAATGAGCAGTTCTTC. This sequence encodes CAIRDGTGATNEQFF.

A single count supports this clone. The chain links TRBV5-1 to TRBJ1-2, with D uncertain. Trimming left V 0 bases short and J 5 bases short, with 14 bases between. The germline CDR1 and CDR2 sequences are SGHRS and YFSETQ. The CDR3 runs to 15 residues. CDR3 amino acids: CASSLAGETTYGYTF. The CDR3 bases are TGCGCCAGCAGCTTGGCCGGGGAGACTACATATGGCTACACCTTC.

The gene calls are TRBV6-1 and TRBJ2-3; D is uncertain. Trimming left V 4 bases short and J 0 bases short, with 8 bases between. CDR3 size: 14 residues. Germline-derived CDR1 and CDR2 are MNHNS and SASEGT. The CDR3 loop reads CASSAAGSTDTQYF. The DNA for the CDR3 is TGTGCCAGCAGTGCAGCTGGCAGCACAGATACGCAGTATTTT.